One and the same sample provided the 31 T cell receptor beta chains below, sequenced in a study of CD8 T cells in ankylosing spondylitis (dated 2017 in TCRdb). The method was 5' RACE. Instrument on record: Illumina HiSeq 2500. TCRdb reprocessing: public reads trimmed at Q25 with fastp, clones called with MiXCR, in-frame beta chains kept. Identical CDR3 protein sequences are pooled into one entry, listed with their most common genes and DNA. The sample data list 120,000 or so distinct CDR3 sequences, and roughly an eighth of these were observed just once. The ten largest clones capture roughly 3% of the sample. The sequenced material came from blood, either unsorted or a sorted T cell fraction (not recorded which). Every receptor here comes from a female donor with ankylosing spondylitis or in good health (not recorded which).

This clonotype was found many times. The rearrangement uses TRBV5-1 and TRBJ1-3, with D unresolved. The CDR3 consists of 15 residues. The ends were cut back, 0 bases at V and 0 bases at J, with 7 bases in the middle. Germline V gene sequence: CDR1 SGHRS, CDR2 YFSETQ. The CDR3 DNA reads TGCGCCAGCAGCTTGGGTCTTAGCTCTGGAAACACCATATATTTT. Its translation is CASSLGLSSGNTIYF.

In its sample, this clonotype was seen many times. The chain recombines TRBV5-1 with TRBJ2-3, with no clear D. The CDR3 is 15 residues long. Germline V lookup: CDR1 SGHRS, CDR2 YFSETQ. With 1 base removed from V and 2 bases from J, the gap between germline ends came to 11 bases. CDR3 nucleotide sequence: TGCGCCAGCAGCTTGAGCGATACCGACACAGATACGCAGTATTTT. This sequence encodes CASSLSDTDTDTQYF.

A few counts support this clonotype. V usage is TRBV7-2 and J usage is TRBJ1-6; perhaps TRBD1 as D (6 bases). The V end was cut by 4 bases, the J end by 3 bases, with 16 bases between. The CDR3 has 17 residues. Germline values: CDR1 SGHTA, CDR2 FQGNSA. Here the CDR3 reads CASSSPDSSYYNSPLHF. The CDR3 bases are TGTGCCAGCAGCTCTCCGGACAGCTCATACTATAATTCACCCCTCCACTTT.

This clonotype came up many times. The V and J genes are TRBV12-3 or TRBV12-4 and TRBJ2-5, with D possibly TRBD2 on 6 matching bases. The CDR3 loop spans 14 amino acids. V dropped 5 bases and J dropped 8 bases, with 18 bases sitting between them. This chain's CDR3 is CASSRGTDKKTQYF. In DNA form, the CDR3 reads TGTGCCAGCAGTCGCGGGACGGACAAGAAAACCCAGTACTTC.

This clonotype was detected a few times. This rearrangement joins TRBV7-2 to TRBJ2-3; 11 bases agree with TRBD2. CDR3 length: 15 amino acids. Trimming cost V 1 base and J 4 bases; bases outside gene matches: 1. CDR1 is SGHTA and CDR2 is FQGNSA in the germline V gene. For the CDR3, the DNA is TGTGCCAGCAGCTTAGTAGCGGGGGGGCCAGATACGCAGTATTTT. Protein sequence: CASSLVAGGPDTQYF.

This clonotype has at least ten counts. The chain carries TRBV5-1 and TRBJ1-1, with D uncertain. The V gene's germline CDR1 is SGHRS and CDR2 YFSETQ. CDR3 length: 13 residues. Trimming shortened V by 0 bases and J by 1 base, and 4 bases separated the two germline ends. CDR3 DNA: TGCGCCAGCAGCTTGGGCTCGAACACTGAAGCTTTCTTT. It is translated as CASSLGSNTEAFF.

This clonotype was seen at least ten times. The CDR3 protein is CAISESEDNEQFF. CDR3 DNA sequence: TGTGCCATCAGTGAGTCTGAGGACAATGAGCAGTTCTTC. The chain couples TRBV10-3 to TRBJ2-1; D is ambiguous. V lost 0 bases and J lost 5, with 5 bases in between. Germline V gives CDR1 ENHRY, CDR2 SYGVKD. CDR3 size: 13 residues.

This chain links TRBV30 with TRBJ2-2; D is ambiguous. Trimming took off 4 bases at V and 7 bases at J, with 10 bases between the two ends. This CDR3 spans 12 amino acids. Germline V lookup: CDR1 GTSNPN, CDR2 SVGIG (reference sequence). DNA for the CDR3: TGTGCCTGGACCCAAATGGGCGGGGAGCTGTTTTTT. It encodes CAWTQMGGELFF.

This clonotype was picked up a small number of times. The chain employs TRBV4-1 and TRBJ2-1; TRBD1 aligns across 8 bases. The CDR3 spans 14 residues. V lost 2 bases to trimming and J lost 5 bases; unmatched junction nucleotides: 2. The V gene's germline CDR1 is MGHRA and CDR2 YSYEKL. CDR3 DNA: TGCGCCAGCAGCCAATGGGACAGGAACAATGAGCAGTTCTTC. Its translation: CASSQWDRNNEQFF.

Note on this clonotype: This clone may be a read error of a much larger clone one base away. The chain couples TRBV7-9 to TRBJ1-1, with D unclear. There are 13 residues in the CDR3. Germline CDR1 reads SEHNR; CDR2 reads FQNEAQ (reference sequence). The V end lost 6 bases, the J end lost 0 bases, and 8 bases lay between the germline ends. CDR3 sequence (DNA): TGTGCCAGCAGACCCCCACTGAACACTGAAGCTTTCTTT. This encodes CASRPPLNTEAFF.

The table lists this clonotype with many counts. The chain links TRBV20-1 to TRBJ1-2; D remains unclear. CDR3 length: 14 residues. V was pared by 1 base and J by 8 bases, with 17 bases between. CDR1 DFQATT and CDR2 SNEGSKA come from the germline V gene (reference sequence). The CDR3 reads CSARVLTWSGGYTF. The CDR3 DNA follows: TGCAGTGCTAGAGTCCTAACTTGGTCGGGGGGCTACACCTTC.

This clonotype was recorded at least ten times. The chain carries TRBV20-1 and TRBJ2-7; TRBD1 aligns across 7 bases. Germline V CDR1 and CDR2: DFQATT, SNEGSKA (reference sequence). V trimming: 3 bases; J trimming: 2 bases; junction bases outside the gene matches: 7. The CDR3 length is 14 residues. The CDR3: CSASLLGQPYEQYF. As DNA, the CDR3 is TGCAGTGCTAGTTTACTGGGACAGCCCTACGAGCAGTACTTC.

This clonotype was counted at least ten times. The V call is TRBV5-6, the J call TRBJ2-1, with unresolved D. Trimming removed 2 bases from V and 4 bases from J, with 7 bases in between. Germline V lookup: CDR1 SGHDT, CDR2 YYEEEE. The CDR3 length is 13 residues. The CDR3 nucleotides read TGTGCCAGCAGCTTCGGAGCATACAATGAGCAGTTCTTC. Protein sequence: CASSFGAYNEQFF. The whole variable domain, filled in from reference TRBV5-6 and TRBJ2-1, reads DAGVTQSPTHLIKTRGQQVTLRCSPKSGHDTVSWYQQALGQGPQFIFQYYEEEERQRGNFPDRFSGHQFPNYSSELNVNALLLGDSALYLCASSFGAYNEQFFGPGTRLTVL.

In DNA form, the CDR3 reads TGCAGTGCTAGAGATCAGGGACAGGGGAACTATGGCTACACCTTC. This translates into CSARDQGQGNYGYTF. V gene TRBV20-1 combines with J gene TRBJ1-2, with 10 positions matching TRBD1. Per the germline V gene, CDR1 is DFQATT and CDR2 is SNEGSKA (reference sequence). Trimming took 0 bases from V and 2 from J; bases not matched to a gene: 3. CDR3 length: 15 residues.

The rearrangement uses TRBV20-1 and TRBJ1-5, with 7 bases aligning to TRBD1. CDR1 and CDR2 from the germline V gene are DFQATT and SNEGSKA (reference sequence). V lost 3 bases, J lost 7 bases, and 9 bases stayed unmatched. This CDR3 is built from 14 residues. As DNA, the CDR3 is TGCAGTGCTAGGACCGGGACAGTAGACCAGCCCCAGCATTTT. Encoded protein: CSARTGTVDQPQHF.

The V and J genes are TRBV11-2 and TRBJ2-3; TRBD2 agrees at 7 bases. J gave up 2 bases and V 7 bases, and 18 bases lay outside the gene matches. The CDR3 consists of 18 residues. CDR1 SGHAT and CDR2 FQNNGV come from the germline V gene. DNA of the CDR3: TGTGCCAGCAACGCCCCTCCTAAGCGGGGCTCATACACAGATACGCAGTATTTT. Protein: CASNAPPKRGSYTDTQYF.

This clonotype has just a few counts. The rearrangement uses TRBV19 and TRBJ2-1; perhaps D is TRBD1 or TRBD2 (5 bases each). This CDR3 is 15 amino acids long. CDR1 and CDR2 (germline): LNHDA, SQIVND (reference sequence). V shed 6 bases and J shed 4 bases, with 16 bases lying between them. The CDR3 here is CASSDIGTRYNEQFF. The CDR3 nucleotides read TGTGCCAGTAGCGATATCGGGACCAGGTACAATGAGCAGTTCTTC.

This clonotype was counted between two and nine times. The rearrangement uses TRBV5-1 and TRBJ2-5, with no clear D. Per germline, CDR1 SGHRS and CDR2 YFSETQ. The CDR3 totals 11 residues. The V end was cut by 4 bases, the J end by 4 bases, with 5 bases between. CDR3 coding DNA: TGCGCCAGCAGCCATACAGAGACCCAGTACTTC. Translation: CASSHTETQYF.

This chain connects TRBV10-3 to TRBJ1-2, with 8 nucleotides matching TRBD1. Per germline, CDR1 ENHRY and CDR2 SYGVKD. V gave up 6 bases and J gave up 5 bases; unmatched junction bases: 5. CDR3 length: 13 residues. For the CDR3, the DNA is TGTGCCATCAGCCCAGGGGGCGAATATGGCTACACCTTC. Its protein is CAISPGGEYGYTF.

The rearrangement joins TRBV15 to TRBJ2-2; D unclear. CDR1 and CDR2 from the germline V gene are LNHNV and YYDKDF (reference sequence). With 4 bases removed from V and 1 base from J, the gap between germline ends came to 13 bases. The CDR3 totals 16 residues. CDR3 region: CATSMSTRQNTGELFF. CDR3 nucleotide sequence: TGTGCCACCAGCATGAGTACAAGACAGAACACCGGGGAGCTGTTTTTT.

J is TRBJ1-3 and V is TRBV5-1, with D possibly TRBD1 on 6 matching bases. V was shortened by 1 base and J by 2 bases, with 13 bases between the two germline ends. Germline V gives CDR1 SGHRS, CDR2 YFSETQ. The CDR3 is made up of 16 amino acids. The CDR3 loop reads CASSLLGTPTGNTIYF. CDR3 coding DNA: TGCGCCAGCAGCTTGCTTGGGACACCCACTGGAAACACCATATATTTT.

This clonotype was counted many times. CDR3 sequence: CASSVGGRANSPLHF. The CDR3 DNA is TGTGCCAGCAGCGTAGGGGGAAGGGCTAATTCACCCCTCCACTTT. V and J are TRBV9 and TRBJ1-6; D gene ambiguous. Germline CDR1 and CDR2: SGDLS and YYNGEE. V was shortened by 0 bases and J by 6 bases, with 10 bases between the two germline ends. This CDR3 has 15 residues.

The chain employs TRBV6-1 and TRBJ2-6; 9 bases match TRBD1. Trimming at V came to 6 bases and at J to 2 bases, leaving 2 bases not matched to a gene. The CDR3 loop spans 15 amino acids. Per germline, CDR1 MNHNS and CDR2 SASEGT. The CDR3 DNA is TGTGCCAGCAGGAACAGGGGGCCTGGGGCCAACGTCCTGACTTTC. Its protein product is CASRNRGPGANVLTF.

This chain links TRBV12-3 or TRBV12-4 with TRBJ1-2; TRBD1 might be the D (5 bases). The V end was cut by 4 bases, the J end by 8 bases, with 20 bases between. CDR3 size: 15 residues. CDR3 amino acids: CASSSREAFLAGYTF. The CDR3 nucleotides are TGTGCCAGCAGTTCCAGGGAGGCTTTCCTAGCGGGCTACACCTTC.

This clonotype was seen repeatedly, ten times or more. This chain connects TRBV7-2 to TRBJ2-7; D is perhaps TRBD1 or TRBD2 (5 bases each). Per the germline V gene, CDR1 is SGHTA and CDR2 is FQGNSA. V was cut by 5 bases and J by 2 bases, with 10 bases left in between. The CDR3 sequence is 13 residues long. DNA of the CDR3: TGTGCCAGCAGCCCCCAGGGACCCTACGAGCAGTACTTC. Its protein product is CASSPQGPYEQYF.

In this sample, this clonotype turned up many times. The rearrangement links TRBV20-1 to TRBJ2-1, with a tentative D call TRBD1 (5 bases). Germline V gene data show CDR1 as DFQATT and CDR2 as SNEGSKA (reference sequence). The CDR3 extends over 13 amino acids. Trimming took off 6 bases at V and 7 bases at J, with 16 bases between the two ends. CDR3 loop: CSAATTQGNEQFF. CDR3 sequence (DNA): TGCAGTGCAGCGACGACTCAGGGTAATGAGCAGTTCTTC.

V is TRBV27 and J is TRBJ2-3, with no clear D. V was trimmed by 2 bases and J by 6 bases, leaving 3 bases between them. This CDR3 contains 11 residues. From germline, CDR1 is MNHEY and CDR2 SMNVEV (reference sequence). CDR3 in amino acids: CASSLRDTQYF. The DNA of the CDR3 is TGTGCCAGCAGTTTAAGGGATACGCAGTATTTT.

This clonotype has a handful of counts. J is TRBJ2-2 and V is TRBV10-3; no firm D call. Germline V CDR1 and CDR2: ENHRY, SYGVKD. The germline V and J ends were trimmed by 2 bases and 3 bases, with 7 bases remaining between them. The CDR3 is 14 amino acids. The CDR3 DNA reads TGTGCCATCAGTGAGAGGTCGGACACCGGGGAGCTGTTTTTT. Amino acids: CAISERSDTGELFF.

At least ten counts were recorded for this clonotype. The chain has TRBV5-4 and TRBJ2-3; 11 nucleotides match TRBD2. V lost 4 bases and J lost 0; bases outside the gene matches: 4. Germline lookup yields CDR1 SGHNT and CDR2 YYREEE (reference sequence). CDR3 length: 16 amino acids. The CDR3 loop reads CASSALAGVSTDTQYF. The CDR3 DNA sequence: TGTGCCAGCAGCGCACTAGCGGGGGTTAGCACAGATACGCAGTATTTT. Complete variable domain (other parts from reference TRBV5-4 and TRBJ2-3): ETGVTQSPTHLIKTRGQQVTLRCSSQSGHNTVSWYQQALGQGPQFIFQYYREEENGRGNFPPRFSGLQFPNYSSELNVNALELDDSALYLCASSALAGVSTDTQYFGPGTRLTVL.

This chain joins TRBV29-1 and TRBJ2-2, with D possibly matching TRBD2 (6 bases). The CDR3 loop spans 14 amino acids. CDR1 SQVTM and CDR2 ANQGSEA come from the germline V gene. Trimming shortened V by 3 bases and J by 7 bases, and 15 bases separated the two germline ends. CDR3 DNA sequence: TGCAGCGTTGAGGGGGGTCAAAGTCACGGGGAGCTGTTTTTT. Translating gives CSVEGGQSHGELFF.

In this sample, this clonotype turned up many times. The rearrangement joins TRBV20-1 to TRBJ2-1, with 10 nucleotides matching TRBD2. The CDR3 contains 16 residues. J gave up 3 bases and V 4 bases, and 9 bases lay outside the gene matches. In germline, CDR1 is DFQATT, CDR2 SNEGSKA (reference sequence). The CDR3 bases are TGCAGTGCTAAGAGATTTGGGACTAGCGTCTACAATGAGCAGTTCTTC. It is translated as CSAKRFGTSVYNEQFF.